Listed below are T cell receptor beta chains from one sample, sequenced in a study of T cell clones after liver transplantation. Produced via immunoSEQ multiplex PCR; TCRdb's table is partial and in-frame only. The table lists about 120,000 clones, approximately 90% of them singletons, with about 0.8% in the top ten. The source was CD4+ T cells from blood, collected 12 months after liver transplant. Source of these receptors: a human patient who received a liver transplant. The T cells may come from the graft donor. The CDR3 runs from the conserved cysteine through the conserved F or W. The D gene is left open where the match is weak. Rows may omit the clone size; those that give it use once, few, many or a size class.

TRBJ2-3 NA TRBV18 NA CASSPPTVDTQYF TGTGCCAGCTCACCACCGACGGTGGATACGCAGTATTTT
TRBJ1-2 NA TRBV7-9 TRBD1 CASSPGQNYGYTF TGTGCCAGCAGCCCGGGACAGAACTATGGCTACACCTTC
TRBJ2-3 NA TRBV5-1 TRBD2 CASSGGLAVSTDTQYF TGCGCCAGCAGCGGGGGACTAGCGGTAAGCACAGATACGCAGTATTTT
TRBJ2-2 NA TRBV9 NA CASGTRNTGELFF TGTGCCAGCGGAACCAGGAACACCGGGGAGCTGTTTTTT
TRBJ2-7 NA TRBV7-6 TRBD2 CASSLEGGGISYEQYF TGTGCCAGCAGCTTAGAGGGCGGGGGAATCTCCTACGAGCAGTACTTC
TRBJ2-5 NA TRBV7-2 NA CASSSGTGNKETQYF TGTGCCAGCAGCTCCGGGACCGGTAATAAAGAGACCCAGTACTTC
TRBJ2-7 NA TRBV4-1 TRBD2 CASRRLASSSYEQYF TGCGCCAGCAGAAGACTAGCGTCTAGCTCCTACGAGCAGTACTTC
TRBJ2-7 NA TRBV2 TRBD2 CASIERETFYEQYF TGTGCCAGCATTGAGCGGGAGACTTTCTACGAGCAGTACTTC
TRBJ2-7 NA TRBV6-5 NA CASSKAGPTYEQYF TGTGCCAGCAGTAAAGCCGGCCCCACCTACGAGCAGTACTTC
TRBJ2-5 NA TRBV11-3 NA CASSSSLGTQYF TGTGCCAGCAGCTCTAGCCTAGGGACCCAGTACTTC
TRBJ2-7 NA TRBV7-8 TRBD1 CASSVITGTDTGYEQYF TGTGCCAGCAGCGTAATTACCGGGACAGATACCGGCTACGAGCAGTACTTC
TRBJ2-7 NA TRBV2 TRBD1 CASSKDRERSYEQYF TGTGCCAGCAGCAAAGACAGGGAACGGTCCTACGAGCAGTACTTC
TRBJ1-2 NA TRBV9 NA CASSVEGRHYGYTF TGTGCCAGCAGCGTAGAGGGGCGGCACTATGGCTACACCTTC
TRBJ2-7 once TRBV2 NA CASSETGSFIYEQYF TGTGCCAGCAGTGAAACAGGCAGCTTCATCTACGAGCAGTACTTC
TRBJ2-1 NA TRBV7-8 TRBD2 CASSAGTSAYDEQFF TGTGCCAGCAGCGCCGGGACTAGTGCTTATGATGAGCAGTTCTTC
TRBJ2-5 NA TRBV19 TRBD1 CASSFRDRGTQYF TGTGCCAGTAGTTTCCGGGACAGGGGGACCCAGTACTTC
TRBJ2-1 NA TRBV2 NA CASGQRSSYNEQFF TGTGCCAGCGGCCAGCGGAGCTCCTACAATGAGCAGTTCTTC
TRBJ2-3 NA TRBV11-2 TRBD1 CASSLTGQGTDTQYF TGTGCCAGCAGCCTGACAGGACAGGGCACAGATACGCAGTATTTT
TRBJ2-4 NA TRBV28 NA CASSLTGGGLAKNIQYF TGTGCCAGCAGTTTAACGGGAGGGGGCCTAGCCAAAAACATTCAGTACTTC
TRBJ2-2 NA TRBV7-6 TRBD1 CASSLRQGKNTGELFF TGTGCCAGCAGCCTACGACAGGGCAAGAACACCGGGGAGCTGTTTTTT
TRBJ1-5 NA TRBV4-1 TRBD1 CASSQDGQGVGQPQHF TGCGCCAGCAGCCAAGATGGACAGGGGGTAGGTCAGCCCCAGCATTTT
TRBJ2-7 once TRBV6-5 TRBD1 CASSSPGQSHEQYF TGTGCCAGCAGTAGTCCGGGACAGTCCCACGAGCAGTACTTC
TRBJ1-1 NA TRBV11-2 NA CASSLDLGAEAFF TGTGCCAGCAGCTTAGATCTCGGCGCTGAAGCTTTCTTT
TRBJ2-5 NA TRBV6-5 TRBD1 CASKTGGETQYF TGTGCCAGCAAAACAGGGGGGGAGACCCAGTACTTC
TRBJ2-7 NA TRBV6-5 NA CASTRLVGYEQYF TGTGCCAGCACTAGACTAGTCGGGTACGAGCAGTACTTC
TRBJ2-3 once TRBV19 NA CASSPLRSTDTQYF TGTGCCAGTAGTCCCCTCCGGAGCACAGATACGCAGTATTTT
TRBJ1-2 NA TRBV6-5 NA CASSYSVTGNYGYTF TGTGCCAGCAGTTACTCCGTCACAGGGAACTATGGCTACACCTTC
TRBJ2-4 NA TRBV30 NA CAWSVDGVIQYF TGTGCCTGGAGTGTAGACGGCGTCATTCAGTACTTC
TRBJ2-1 NA TRBV2 NA CASSPADYNEQFF TGTGCCAGCAGTCCTGCGGACTACAATGAGCAGTTCTTC